One and the same sample provided the 3 T cell receptor beta chains below, sequenced in a study of cytomegalovirus exposure and HLA in healthy donors. Clones were read by immunoSEQ multiplex PCR, and TCRdb kept only the in-frame ones, dropping some. The sample holds tens of thousands of clones, around 90% seen once. The specimen sequenced was PBMCs. The receptors were sampled from a woman between 18 and 30 years old in good health and CMV-seropositive.

This clone was seen once. V is TRBV28 and J is TRBJ1-2, with D possibly TRBD1 on 5 matching bases. Per the germline V gene, CDR1 is MDHEN and CDR2 is SYDVKM. This CDR3 contains 11 residues. The V end lost 8 bases, the J end lost 7 bases, and 11 bases lay between the germline ends. Here the CDR3 DNA reads TGTGCCAGCGCTCGGGGGTTTGGCTACACCTTC. Translation gives CASARGFGYTF.

This chain links TRBV9 with TRBJ1-1, with D unclear. The CDR3 consists of 11 residues. Trimming removed 0 bases at V and 8 bases at J, with 5 bases between. The germline gives CDR1 SGDLS, CDR2 YYNGEE. In nucleotides, the CDR3 is TGTGCCAGCAGCGTAGGTGGCGAAGCTTTCTTT. Protein: CASSVGGEAFF.

The chain carries TRBV2 and TRBJ2-1; D remains ambiguous. Per germline, CDR1 SNHLY and CDR2 FYNNEI. CDR3 length: 13 amino acids. Trimming left V 2 bases short and J 4 bases short, with 6 bases between. DNA of the CDR3: TGTGCCAGCAGTGAAACCAGATACAATGAGCAGTTCTTC. It encodes CASSETRYNEQFF.